Listed below are T cell receptor beta chains from one sample, sequenced in a study of PD-L1 blockade in urothelial cancer. TCRdb keeps only in-frame clones here, not all; method: immunoSEQ multiplex PCR. The sample records over 65,000 clones, around four fifths being singletons. The specimen was PBMCs, collected around atezolizumab (anti-PD-L1) treatment. The receptors were gathered from a man between 65 and 79 years old with urothelial cancer. The CDR3 runs from the conserved cysteine through the conserved F or W. The order of the fields is V gene, J gene, clone size, D gene, CDR3 DNA, CDR3 protein. A D gene is named only where the DNA matches it firmly. The listing skips clone size in some rows; elsewhere it reads once, few, many or a size class.

>TRBV7-3|TRBJ2-1|few|TRBD2
TGTGCCAGCCAGGAAGCGGGAGCGGTTGGTGAGCAGTTCTTC
CASQEAGAVGEQFF
>TRBV6-5|TRBJ1-2|-|-
TGTGCCAGCAGTCCGAGGCGAACAAGTATTTTTGTCTACACCTTC
CASSPRRTSIFVYTF
>TRBV5-4|TRBJ2-3|-|TRBD2
TGTGCCAGCAGCTTCGGTAGCGGGGGGGCAGATACGCAGTATTTT
CASSFGSGGADTQYF
>TRBV27|TRBJ2-7|-|-
TGTGCCAGCAGCCCCGCGATCACCTACGAGCAGTACTTC
CASSPAITYEQYF
>TRBV10-2|TRBJ2-7|-|TRBD2
TGCGCCAGCAGTGACCTAGCGGGAGAGGCCTACGAGCAGTACTTC
CASSDLAGEAYEQYF
>TRBV11-2|TRBJ2-1|-|TRBD2
TGTGCCAGCAGCTTTAGCGGGACCTACAATGAGCAGTTCTTC
CASSFSGTYNEQFF
>TRBV9|TRBJ2-1|-|TRBD2
TGTGCCAGCTTAATGAAGGCGGGAGTGAGCAATGAGCAGTTCTTC
CASLMKAGVSNEQFF
>TRBV27|TRBJ2-7|-|TRBD1
TGTGCCAGCAGTTTTTCCGGGACAGGGCGCGAGCAGTACTTC
CASSFSGTGREQYF
>TRBV6-4|TRBJ2-3|-|-
TGTGCCAGCAGTGAGCGGGCCTCAGATACGCAGTATTTT
CASSERASDTQYF
>TRBV19|TRBJ2-7|-|-
TGTGCCAGTAGCCGGACGGGCGGGACCTACGAGCAGTACTTC
CASSRTGGTYEQYF
>TRBV28|TRBJ2-7|-|TRBD2
TGTGCCAGCAGCCGACGACCGGGACTAGCGGCCTCTGGTAGCCATCGCGAGCAGTACTTC
CASSRRPGLAASGSHREQYF
>TRBV30|TRBJ1-2|-|-
TGTGCCTGGAGTATCCTAGGTTGGCAGCGAAACTATGGCTACACCTTC
CAWSILGWQRNYGYTF
>TRBV19|TRBJ1-2|once|-
TGTGCCAGTAGTCTGTCCAGGGTGAGTGGCTACACCTTC
CASSLSRVSGYTF
>TRBV28|TRBJ2-7|few|TRBD1
TGTGCCAGCATATCCCCTTTAGGGACAGGGAACTACGAGCAGTACTTC
CASISPLGTGNYEQYF
>TRBV10-2|TRBJ1-1|-|-
TGCGCCAGCACGAGGGCGGCGCCTGCCACTGAAGCTTTCTTT
CASTRAAPATEAFF
>TRBV19|TRBJ1-5|-|TRBD1
TGTGCCAGTAGTATAATGGGACAGGGGAGCAATCAGCCCCAGCATTTT
CASSIMGQGSNQPQHF
>TRBV10-2|TRBJ1-4|-|-
TGCGCCAGCAGTGGTGCAGGGACTAATGAAAAACTGTTTTTT
CASSGAGTNEKLFF
>TRBV28|TRBJ2-5|-|-
TGTGCCAGCAGTTTGTACAGGGTGCAAGAGACCCAGTACTTC
CASSLYRVQETQYF
>TRBV9|TRBJ2-1|-|TRBD1
TGTGCCAGCAGCGTATCCGGGACAGGGACTACGCTCGTGTTCTTC
CASSVSGTGTTLVFF
>TRBV19|TRBJ2-1|-|TRBD2
TGTGCCACGAGGTGGGGGGAGGGCCTGGGGAACAATGAGCAGTTCTTC
CATRWGEGLGNNEQFF
>TRBV6-1|TRBJ1-2|-|-
TGTGCCAGCAGTGAATCCGGCGGCGGTTATTCAGGGGGCTACACCTTC
CASSESGGGYSGGYTF
>TRBV10-3|TRBJ1-4|-|-
TGTGCCATCAGTGCATCAGGGGCAACTAATGAAAAACTGTTTTTT
CAISASGATNEKLFF
>TRBV2|TRBJ2-7|-|TRBD1
TGTGCCAGCCTCCAAGGGACCCCAGGGGGCGAGCAGTACTTC
CASLQGTPGGEQYF
>TRBV5-4|TRBJ2-7|-|TRBD1
TGTGCCAGCAGCCTGCAGGGGGCCTACGAGCAGTACTTC
CASSLQGAYEQYF
>TRBV5-6|TRBJ1-1|once|TRBD1
TGTGCCAGCAGCTTCCCGACAGGGGTGGCTGAAGCTTTCTTT
CASSFPTGVAEAFF
>TRBV5-1|TRBJ1-1|-|-
TGCGCCAGCAGCTTGGAGGGTAGACGGGATGAAGCTTTCTTT
CASSLEGRRDEAFF
>TRBV7-9|TRBJ2-7|-|TRBD2
TGTGCCAGCAGCTTAGCCGGGACTAGCGGTTACGAGCAGTACTTC
CASSLAGTSGYEQYF
>TRBV6-1|TRBJ1-1|-|-
TGTGCCAGTCAGGTTAACACTGAAGCTTTCTTT
CASQVNTEAFF
>TRBV27|TRBJ2-7|-|TRBD1
TGTGCCAGCAGTTTATTGGGACAGGGGGCCGGCGAGCAGTACTTC
CASSLLGQGAGEQYF
>TRBV19|TRBJ1-5|few|-
TGTGCCAGTAGGACCAACGGTCGGCAGGCCCTCGGCAATCAGCCCCAGCATTTT
CASRTNGRQALGNQPQHF
>TRBV28|TRBJ1-4|-|-
TGTGCCAGCAGTTACATTTCCGGGGGGAGTGGTCCTAATGAAAAACTGTTTTTT
CASSYISGGSGPNEKLFF
>TRBV9|TRBJ2-1|-|-
TGTGCCAGCAGCGTAGGTAGCCCCAGGGCTCCTCATGAGCAGTTCTTC
CASSVGSPRAPHEQFF
>TRBV10-2|TRBJ1-5|few|-
TGCGCCAGCAGTGAGTCCGGGGGCAATCAGCCCCAGCATTTT
CASSESGGNQPQHF
>TRBV6-6|TRBJ2-3|-|TRBD1
TGTGCCAGTGGAGGACAGGCTCCAGATACGCAGTATTTT
CASGGQAPDTQYF
>TRBV2|TRBJ2-7|-|TRBD1
TGTGCCAGCCACTCGACAGGGGAGCAGTACTTC
CASHSTGEQYF
>TRBV10-3|TRBJ2-7|-|-
TGTGCCATCAGCGCACTTCCTGGCGGGACCAACTACGAGCAGTACTTC
CAISALPGGTNYEQYF
>TRBV5-1|TRBJ1-1|once|-
TGCGCCAGCAGCTTGGTCGGAGGAGAGAACACTGAAGCTTTCTTT
CASSLVGGENTEAFF
>TRBV29-1|TRBJ1-2|-|-
TGCAGCGTAGGGACACCAAACTATGGCTACACCTTC
CSVGTPNYGYTF
>TRBV6-6|TRBJ2-5|-|TRBD2
TGTGCCAGCAGATTGACTAGCGGGGGACAAGAGACCCAGTACTTC
CASRLTSGGQETQYF
>TRBV7-2|TRBJ2-5|-|-
TGTGCCAGCAGCTTAGTTAGCGCGGAGACCCAGTACTTC
CASSLVSAETQYF
>TRBV28|TRBJ2-7|once|TRBD1
TGTGCCAGCAGTTTTAGGGCTCGACAGGGCCCCTACGAGCAGTACTTC
CASSFRARQGPYEQYF
>TRBV2|TRBJ1-2|-|TRBD1
TGTGCCAGCAGTGTTGAGCAGGACAGGGATGGCTACACCTTC
CASSVEQDRDGYTF
>TRBV5-1|TRBJ2-5|-|-
TGCGCCAGCAGCTTGGACGGCAGGGTCCAAGAGACCCAGTACTTC
CASSLDGRVQETQYF
>TRBV28|TRBJ1-2|once|-
TGTGCCAGCAGTTTGCAGGGGCGGGGGTATGGCTACACCTTC
CASSLQGRGYGYTF
>TRBV6-6|TRBJ2-1|-|TRBD2
TGTGCCAGCAGTCCCTCTAGCGGGAGCTCCTACAATGAGCAGTTCTTC
CASSPSSGSSYNEQFF